The subject of this entry is one T cell receptor beta chain. Its cognate antigen is unknown. With 60 Vbeta and 13 Jbeta primers, the PCR was carried out. Sequenced by immunoSEQ multiplex PCR; TCRdb stores in-frame clones only, minus some. The repertoire holds about 98,000 clones, with about 83% as singletons. The sample originates from a study of cytomegalovirus exposure and HLA in healthy donors. The V and J ends lost 4 bases and 7 bases respectively, with 12 bases between them. The germline V gene has CDR1 SGHRS and CDR2 YFSETQ. This CDR3 spans 14 amino acids. The study's findings and limits: Specificity of a few CMV-associated chains for CMV antigens was verified in vitro. The study labeled 150 to 200 TCR beta chains cytomegalovirus-associated.

This receptor was taken from a man aged 55-75 years in good health and CMV-seropositive. The sample consisted of PBMCs. This chain links TRBV5-1 with TRBJ1-6; the D gene is possibly TRBD1 (5 bases). The DNA for the CDR3 is TGCGCCAGCAGCATGGACACCTCAAATTCACCCCTCCACTTT. Its translation is CASSMDTSNSPLHF.